This T cell receptor (beta chain) was sequenced in a study of blood T cell repertoires in COVID-19. Study summary: Acute and convalescent COVID-19 samples came from the United States, Italy and Spain. Sources were T cells, B-cell-depleted T cells, or PBMCs; the material itself was cDNA or gDNA.

Recruited during active infection, patients (from Seattle) were subsequently followed longitudinally. V lost 7 bases and J 0 bases, leaving 16 bases between the germline ends. Germline assignment: CDR1 MNHEY and CDR2 SVGAGI. The CDR3 contains 15 residues. As handled by the study authors: Researchers report that nucleated cell counts were estimated from reference gene primer amplification. Using immunoSEQ multiplex PCR, the repertoire was profiled, and TCRdb retains in-frame clones only, with some absent. V, J and clone size were drawn from that table, and D and trimming were deduced from the DNA. The table has 150,000 to 200,000 clones, roughly 80% seen once.

The sequenced material came from peripheral blood. The TCR comes from a middle-aged woman with COVID-19, enrolled during active disease. The chain has TRBV6-5 and TRBJ2-7; D is perhaps TRBD2 (5 bases). The CDR3 nucleotides read TGTGCCAGCAACCCCCCGGACTCATACTCCTACGAGCAGTACTTC. This translates into CASNPPDSYSYEQYF.